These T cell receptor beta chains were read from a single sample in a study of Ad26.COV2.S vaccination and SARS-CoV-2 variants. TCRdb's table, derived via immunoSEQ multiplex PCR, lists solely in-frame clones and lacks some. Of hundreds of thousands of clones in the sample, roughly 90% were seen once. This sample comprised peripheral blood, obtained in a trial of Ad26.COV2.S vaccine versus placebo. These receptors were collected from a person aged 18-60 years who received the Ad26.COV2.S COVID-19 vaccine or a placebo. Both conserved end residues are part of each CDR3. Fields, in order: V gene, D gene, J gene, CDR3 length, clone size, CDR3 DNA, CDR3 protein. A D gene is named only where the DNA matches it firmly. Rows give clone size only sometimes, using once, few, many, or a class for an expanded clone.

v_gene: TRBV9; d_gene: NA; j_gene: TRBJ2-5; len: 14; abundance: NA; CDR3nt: TGTGCCAGCAGCGTAGACGGGGTGGCAGAGACCCAGTACTTC; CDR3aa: CASSVDGVAETQYF
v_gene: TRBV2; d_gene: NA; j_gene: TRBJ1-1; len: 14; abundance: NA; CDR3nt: TGTGCCAGCAGTGGAGGGGTAGTGAACACTGAAGCTTTCTTT; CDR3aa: CASSGGVVNTEAFF
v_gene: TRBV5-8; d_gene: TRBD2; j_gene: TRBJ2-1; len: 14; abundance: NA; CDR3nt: TGTGCCAGCAGCTCTAGCGGCTGGTACAATGAGCAGTTCTTC; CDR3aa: CASSSSGWYNEQFF
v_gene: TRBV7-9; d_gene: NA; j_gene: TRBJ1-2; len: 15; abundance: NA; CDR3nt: TGTGCCAGCAGCCCGGGGGGGTTCGGAGCGGATGGCTACACCTTC; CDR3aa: CASSPGGFGADGYTF
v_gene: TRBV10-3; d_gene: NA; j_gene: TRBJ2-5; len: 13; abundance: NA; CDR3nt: TGTGCCATCAGCATGACAGAACAAGAGACCCAGTACTTC; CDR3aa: CAISMTEQETQYF
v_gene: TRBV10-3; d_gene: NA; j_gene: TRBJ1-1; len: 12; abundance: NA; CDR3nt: TGTGCCATCAGTGTCCAGGGACATGAAGCTTTCTTT; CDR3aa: CAISVQGHEAFF
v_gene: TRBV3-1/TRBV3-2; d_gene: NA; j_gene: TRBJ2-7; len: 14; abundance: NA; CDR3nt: TGTGCCAGCAGTCCCGGGACGGCAGTATACGAGCAGTACTTC; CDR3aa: CASSPGTAVYEQYF
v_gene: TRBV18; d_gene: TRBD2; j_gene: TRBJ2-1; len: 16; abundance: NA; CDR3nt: TGTGCCAGCTCACCACCGGGACTAGCGGGGGTTTTGGAGCAGTTCTTC; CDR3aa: CASSPPGLAGVLEQFF
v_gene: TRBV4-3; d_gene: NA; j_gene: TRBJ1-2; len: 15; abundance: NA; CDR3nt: TGCGCCAGCAGCCAAGACAGGAGCCCCTCCTATGGCTACACCTTC; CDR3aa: CASSQDRSPSYGYTF
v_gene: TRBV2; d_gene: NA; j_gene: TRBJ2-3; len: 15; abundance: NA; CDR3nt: TGTGCCAGCAGTGATAAGTTTAGGAGCACAGATACGCAGTATTTT; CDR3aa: CASSDKFRSTDTQYF
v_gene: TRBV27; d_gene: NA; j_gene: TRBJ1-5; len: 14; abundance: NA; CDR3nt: TGTGCCAGCAGTTCCCCCGGGAGGGATCAGCCCCAGCATTTT; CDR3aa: CASSSPGRDQPQHF
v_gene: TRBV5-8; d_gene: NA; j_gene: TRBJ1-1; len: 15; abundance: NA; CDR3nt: TGTGCCAGCAGCCGCCAGGGACTTCTGAACACTGAAGCTTTCTTT; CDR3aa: CASSRQGLLNTEAFF
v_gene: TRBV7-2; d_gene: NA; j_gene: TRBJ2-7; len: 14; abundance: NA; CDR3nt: TGTGCCAGCAGCTTAGGACAGCAGAGTTACGAGCAGTACTTC; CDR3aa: CASSLGQQSYEQYF
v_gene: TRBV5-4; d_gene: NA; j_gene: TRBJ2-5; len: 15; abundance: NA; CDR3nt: TGTGCCAGCAGCTTGGGGAGTCGGCCCCAAGAGACCCAGTACTTC; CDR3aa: CASSLGSRPQETQYF
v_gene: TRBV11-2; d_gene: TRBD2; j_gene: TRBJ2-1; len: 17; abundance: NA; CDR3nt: TGTGCCAGCAGCTTAAGAGGAGTCCTACTAGCGGGCCATGAGCAGTTCTTC; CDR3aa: CASSLRGVLLAGHEQFF
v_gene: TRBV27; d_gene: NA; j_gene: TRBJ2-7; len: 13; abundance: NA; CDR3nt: TGTGCCAGCAGTCCCAGAGGATTCTTTGAGCAGTACTTC; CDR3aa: CASSPRGFFEQYF
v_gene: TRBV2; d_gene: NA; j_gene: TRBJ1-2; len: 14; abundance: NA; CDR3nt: TGTGCCAGCAGTTTCGGGACCTATAACTATGGCTACACCTTC; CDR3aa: CASSFGTYNYGYTF
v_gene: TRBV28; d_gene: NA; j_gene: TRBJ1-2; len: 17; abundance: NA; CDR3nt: TGTGCCAGCAGTTACCTCCGCTTGCAGGGGCCGACTAGAGGCTACACCTTC; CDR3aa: CASSYLRLQGPTRGYTF
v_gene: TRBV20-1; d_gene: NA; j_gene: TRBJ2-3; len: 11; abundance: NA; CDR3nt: TGCAGTGCTAGAGGGAGGGATACGCAGTATTTT; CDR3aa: CSARGRDTQYF
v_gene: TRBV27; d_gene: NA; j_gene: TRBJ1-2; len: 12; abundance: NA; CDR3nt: TGTGCCAGCTACCGTTTGGGCTATGGCTACACCTTC; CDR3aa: CASYRLGYGYTF
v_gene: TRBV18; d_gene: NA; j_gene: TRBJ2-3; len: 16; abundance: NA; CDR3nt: TGTGCCAGCTCACCAACAGCCGGATCTAGCACAGATACGCAGTATTTT; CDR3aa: CASSPTAGSSTDTQYF
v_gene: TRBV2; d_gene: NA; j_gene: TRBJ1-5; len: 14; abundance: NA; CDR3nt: TGTGCCAGCAGTGAAGCCAGACAAAATCAGCCCCAGCATTTT; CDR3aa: CASSEARQNQPQHF
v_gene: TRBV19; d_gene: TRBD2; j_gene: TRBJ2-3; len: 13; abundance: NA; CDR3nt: TGTGCCACTAGACTAGCGGGCACAGATACGCAGTATTTT; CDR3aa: CATRLAGTDTQYF
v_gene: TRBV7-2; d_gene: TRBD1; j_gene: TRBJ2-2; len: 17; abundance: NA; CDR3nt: TGTGCCAGCAGCTTAGCGGGGACAGGGGGGCACACCGGGGAGCTGTTTTTT; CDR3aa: CASSLAGTGGHTGELFF
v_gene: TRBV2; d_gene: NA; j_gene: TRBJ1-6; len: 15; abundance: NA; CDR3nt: TGTGCCAGCAGTGAAAACGTGGGGGCAGGATCACCCCTCCACTTT; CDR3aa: CASSENVGAGSPLHF
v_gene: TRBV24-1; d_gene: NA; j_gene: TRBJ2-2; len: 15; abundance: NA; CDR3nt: TGTGCCACCAGTGATTACCAGGGTTACGCCGGGGAGCTGTTTTTT; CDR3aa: CATSDYQGYAGELFF
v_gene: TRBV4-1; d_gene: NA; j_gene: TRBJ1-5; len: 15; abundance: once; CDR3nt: TGCGCCAGCAGCCCCGGGACTCAAGCGGGACAGCCCCAGCATTTT; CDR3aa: CASSPGTQAGQPQHF
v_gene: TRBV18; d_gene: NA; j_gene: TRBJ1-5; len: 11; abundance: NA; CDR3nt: TGTGCCACCCGGGGTGGAGATGTTCAGCATTTT; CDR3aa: CATRGGDVQHF
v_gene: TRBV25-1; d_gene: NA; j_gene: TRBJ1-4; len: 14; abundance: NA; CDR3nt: TGTGCCAGCAGGGACCCGGCAACTAATGAAAAACTGTTTTTT; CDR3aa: CASRDPATNEKLFF
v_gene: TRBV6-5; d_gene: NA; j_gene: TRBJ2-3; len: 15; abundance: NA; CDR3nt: TGTGCCAGCAGGCTGGGACGGACAAGCACAGATACGCAGTATTTT; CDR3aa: CASRLGRTSTDTQYF
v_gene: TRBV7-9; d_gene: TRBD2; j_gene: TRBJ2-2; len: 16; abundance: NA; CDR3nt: TGTGCCAGCAGGCCCCCGGGAGGAGTGAACACCGGGGAGCTGTTTTTT; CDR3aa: CASRPPGGVNTGELFF
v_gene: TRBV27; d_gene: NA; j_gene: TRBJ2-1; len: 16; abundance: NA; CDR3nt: TGTGCCAGCAGTTCCACTCTAGCGAGCTCCTACAATGAGCAGTTCTTC; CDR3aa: CASSSTLASSYNEQFF
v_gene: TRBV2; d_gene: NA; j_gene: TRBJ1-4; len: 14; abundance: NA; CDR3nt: TGTGCCAGCCGACCACCCCAGGGAGACGAAAAACTGTTTTTT; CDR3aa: CASRPPQGDEKLFF
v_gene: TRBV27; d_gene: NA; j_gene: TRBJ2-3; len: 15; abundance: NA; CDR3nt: TGTGCCAGCAGTTACGGGACAGCGGGCCCAGATACGCAGTATTTT; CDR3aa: CASSYGTAGPDTQYF
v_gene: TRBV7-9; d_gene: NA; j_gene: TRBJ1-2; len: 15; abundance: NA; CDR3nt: TGTGCCAGCAGCGTCGGCGGGAGAATCAACTATGGCTACACCTTC; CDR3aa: CASSVGGRINYGYTF
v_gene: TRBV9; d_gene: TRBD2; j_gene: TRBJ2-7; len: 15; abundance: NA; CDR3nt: TGTGCCAGCAGTCCCGGGACTAGCCTTTGGGGCGAGCAGTACTTC; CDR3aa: CASSPGTSLWGEQYF
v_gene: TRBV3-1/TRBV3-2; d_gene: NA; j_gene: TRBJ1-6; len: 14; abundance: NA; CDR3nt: TGTGCCAGCAGCCCACAGGTCCGGAATTCACCCCTCCACTTT; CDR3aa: CASSPQVRNSPLHF
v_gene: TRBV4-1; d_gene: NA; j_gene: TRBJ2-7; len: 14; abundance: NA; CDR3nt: TGCGCCAGCAGCCATGGGAGGACCTCCTACGAGCAGTACTTC; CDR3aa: CASSHGRTSYEQYF
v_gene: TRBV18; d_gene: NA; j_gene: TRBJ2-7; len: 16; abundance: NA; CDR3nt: TGTGCCAGCTCACCACGTCTGGCCGTGGGGTTTGACGAGCAGTACTTC; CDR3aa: CASSPRLAVGFDEQYF
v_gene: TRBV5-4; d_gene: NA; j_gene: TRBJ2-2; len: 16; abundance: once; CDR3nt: TGTGCCAGCAGCTTGGCAGGGTCGAGTAACACCGGGGAGCTGTTTTTT; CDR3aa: CASSLAGSSNTGELFF
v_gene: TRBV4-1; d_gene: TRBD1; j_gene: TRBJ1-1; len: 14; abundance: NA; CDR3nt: TGCGCCAGCAGCCACGACAGGGGTATCTCTGAAGCTTTCTTT; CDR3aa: CASSHDRGISEAFF
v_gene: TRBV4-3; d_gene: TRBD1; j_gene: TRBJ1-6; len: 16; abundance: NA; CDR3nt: TGCGCCAGCAGCCAAGATACAGGGGGCGCGCACTCACCCCTCCACTTT; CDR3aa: CASSQDTGGAHSPLHF
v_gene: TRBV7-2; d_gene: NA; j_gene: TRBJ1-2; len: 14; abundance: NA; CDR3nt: TGTGCCAGCAGCCAAACAGGGAATAACTATGGCTACACCTTC; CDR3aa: CASSQTGNNYGYTF
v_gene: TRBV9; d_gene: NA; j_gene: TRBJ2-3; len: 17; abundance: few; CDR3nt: TGTGCCAGCAGCGTAGGAATAAGCGGGTCGGGCACAGATACGCAGTATTTT; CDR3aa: CASSVGISGSGTDTQYF
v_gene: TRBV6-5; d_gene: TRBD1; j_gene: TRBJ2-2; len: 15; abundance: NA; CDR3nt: TGTGCCAGCAGGCGGACAGGGCTTGGAACGGGGGAGCTGTTTTTT; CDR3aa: CASRRTGLGTGELFF
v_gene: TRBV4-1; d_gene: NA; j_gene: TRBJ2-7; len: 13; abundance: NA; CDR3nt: TGCGCCAGCAGCCATATCGGACAGTACGAGCAGTACTTC; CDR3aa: CASSHIGQYEQYF
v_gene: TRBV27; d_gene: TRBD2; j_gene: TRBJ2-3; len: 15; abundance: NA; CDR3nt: TGTGCCAGCAGTTCCTGGACTAGCGGCACAGATACGCAGTATTTT; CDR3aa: CASSSWTSGTDTQYF
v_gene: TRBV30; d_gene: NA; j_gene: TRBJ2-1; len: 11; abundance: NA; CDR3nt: TGTGCCTGGAGTGTAATTGGTGAGCAGTTCTTC; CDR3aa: CAWSVIGEQFF
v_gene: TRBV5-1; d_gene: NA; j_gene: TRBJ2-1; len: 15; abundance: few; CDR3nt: TGCGCCAGCAGCTTGGAGAAGCCCGGAGTTAGTGAGCAGTTCTTC; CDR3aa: CASSLEKPGVSEQFF
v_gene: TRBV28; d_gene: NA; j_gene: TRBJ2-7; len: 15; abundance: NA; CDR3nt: TGTGCCAGCAGTTCCGGGGGCGCAAGCTCCTACGAGCAGTACTTC; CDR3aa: CASSSGGASSYEQYF